The sequence of this T cell receptor beta chain was determined in a study of blood T cell repertoires in COVID-19. Study summary: Both acute and convalescent COVID-19 samples were obtained from the United States, Italy and Spain. Sources were T cells, B-cell-depleted T cells, or PBMCs; the material itself was cDNA or gDNA.

This clone has more than one count but fewer than ten. Original processing notes: By means of reference gene primer amplification, nucleated cell counts were estimated. The data were produced by immunoSEQ multiplex PCR, yet TCRdb's version contains in-frame clones alone and is incomplete. V and J calls and clone size come straight from that table; D and trimming were deduced from the DNA. The repertoire holds 150,000 to 200,000 clones, with about 88% as singletons. Germline-derived CDR1 and CDR2 are SGHRS and YFSETQ. The CDR3 spans 14 residues. Trimming stripped 0 bases from V and 8 bases from J, with 13 bases between.

The clonotype was recovered from a man in his forties with active or convalescent COVID-19. The chain joins TRBV5-1 to TRBJ2-3; D is undetermined. The sample was peripheral blood. CDR3 amino acids: CASSLGSVVGTQYF. Here the CDR3 DNA reads TGCGCCAGCAGCTTGGGCTCCGTGGTCGGTACGCAGTATTTT. The full variable domain, its missing parts supplied by reference TRBV5-1 and TRBJ2-3, is KAGVTQTPRYLIKTRGQQVTLSCSPISGHRSVSWYQQTPGQGLQFLFEYFSETQRNKGNFPGRFSGRQFSNSRSEMNVSTLELGDSALYLCASSLGSVVGTQYFGPGTRLTVL.